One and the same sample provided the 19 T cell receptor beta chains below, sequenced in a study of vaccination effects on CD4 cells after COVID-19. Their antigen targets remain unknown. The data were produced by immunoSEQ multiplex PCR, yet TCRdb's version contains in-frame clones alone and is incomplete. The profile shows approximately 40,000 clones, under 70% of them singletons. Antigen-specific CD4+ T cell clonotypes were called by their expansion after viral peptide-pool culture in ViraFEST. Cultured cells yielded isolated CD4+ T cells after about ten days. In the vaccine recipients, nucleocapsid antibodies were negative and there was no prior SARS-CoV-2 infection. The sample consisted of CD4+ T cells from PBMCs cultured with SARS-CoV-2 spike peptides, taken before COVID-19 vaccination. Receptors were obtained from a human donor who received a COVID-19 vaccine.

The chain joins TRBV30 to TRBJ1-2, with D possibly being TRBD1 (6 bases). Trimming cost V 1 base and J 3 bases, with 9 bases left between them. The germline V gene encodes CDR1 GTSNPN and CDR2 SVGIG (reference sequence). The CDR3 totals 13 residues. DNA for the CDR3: TGTGCCTGGAGTGGTCAGGGGTACTATGGCTACACCTTC. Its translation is CAWSGQGYYGYTF.

The CDR3 DNA reads as TGTGCCTGGACGACAGGGATATCCTATGGCTACACCTTC. Encoded protein: CAWTTGISYGYTF. This chain joins TRBV30 and TRBJ1-2; 7 nucleotides line up with TRBD1. With V trimmed by 4 bases and J by 4 bases, 6 bases remained unmatched. This CDR3 contains 13 residues. The germline V gene has CDR1 GTSNPN and CDR2 SVGIG (reference sequence). The variable domain in full, with the rest retrieved from reference TRBV30 and TRBJ1-2, is SQTIHQWPATLVQPVGSPLSLECTVEGTSNPNLYWYRQAAGRGLQLLFYSVGIGQISSEVPQNLSASRPQDRQFILSSKKLLLSDSGFYLCAWTTGISYGYTFGSGTRLTVV.

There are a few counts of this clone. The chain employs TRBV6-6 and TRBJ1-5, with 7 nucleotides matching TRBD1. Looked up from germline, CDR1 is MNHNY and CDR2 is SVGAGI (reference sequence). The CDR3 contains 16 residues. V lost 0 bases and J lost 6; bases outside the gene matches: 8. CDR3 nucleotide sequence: TGTGCCAGCAGTTACTCTGTCACAGGGGAGGGTCAGCCCCAGCATTTT. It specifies CASSYSVTGEGQPQHF.

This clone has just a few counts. Here the CDR3 DNA reads TGTGCCAGCAGCTTAAGGCTGGATGAAAAACTGTTTTTT. Its protein is CASSLRLDEKLFF. This chain connects TRBV7-9 to TRBJ1-4, with D unresolved. The CDR3 is 13 amino acids. V was cut by 2 bases and J by 6 bases, with 7 bases left in between. From germline, CDR1 is SEHNR and CDR2 FQNEAQ (reference sequence).

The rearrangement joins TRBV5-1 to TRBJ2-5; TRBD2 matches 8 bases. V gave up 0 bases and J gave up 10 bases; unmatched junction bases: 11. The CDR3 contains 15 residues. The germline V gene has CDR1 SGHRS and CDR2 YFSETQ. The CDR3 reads CASSLAAVAGLDQYF. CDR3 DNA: TGCGCCAGCAGCTTGGCCGCGGTAGCGGGACTCGACCAGTACTTC.

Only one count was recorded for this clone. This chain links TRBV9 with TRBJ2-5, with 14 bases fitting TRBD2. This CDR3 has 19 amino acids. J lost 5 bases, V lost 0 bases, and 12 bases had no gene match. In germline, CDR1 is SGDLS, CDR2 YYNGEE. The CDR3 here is CASSVGTSGGLLVRETQYF. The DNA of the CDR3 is TGTGCCAGCAGCGTAGGGACTAGCGGGGGGCTTTTGGTTAGGGAGACCCAGTACTTC. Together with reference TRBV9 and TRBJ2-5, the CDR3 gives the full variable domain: DSGVTQTPKHLITATGQRVTLRCSPRSGDLSVYWYQQSLDQGLQFLIQYYNGEERAKGNILERFSAQQFPDLHSELNLSSLELGDSALYFCASSVGTSGGLLVRETQYFGPGTRLLVL.

The CDR3 is CASSSRQNTEAFF. Written as DNA, the CDR3 is TGTGCCAGCAGTTCGAGACAGAACACTGAAGCTTTCTTT. The chain carries TRBV12-3 or TRBV12-4 and TRBJ1-1; D is uncertain. V was clipped by 4 bases and J by 1 base, with 7 bases between them. This CDR3 is built from 13 residues.

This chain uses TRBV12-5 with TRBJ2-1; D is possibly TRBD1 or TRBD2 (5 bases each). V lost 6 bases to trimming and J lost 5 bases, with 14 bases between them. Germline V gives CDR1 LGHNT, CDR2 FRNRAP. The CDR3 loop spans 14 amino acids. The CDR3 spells CASGPGPPHNEQFF. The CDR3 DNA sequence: TGTGCTAGTGGCCCGGGACCCCCACACAATGAGCAGTTCTTC. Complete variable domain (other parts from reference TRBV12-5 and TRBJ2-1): DARVTQTPRHKVTEMGQEVTMRCQPILGHNTVFWYRQTMMQGLELLAYFRNRAPLDDSGMPKDRFSAEMPDATLATLKIQPSEPRDSAVYFCASGPGPPHNEQFFGPGTRLTVL.

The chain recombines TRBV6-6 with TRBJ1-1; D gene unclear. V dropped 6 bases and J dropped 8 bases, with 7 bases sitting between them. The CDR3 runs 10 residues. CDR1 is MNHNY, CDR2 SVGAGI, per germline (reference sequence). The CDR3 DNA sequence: TGTGCCAGCAGCCGTACGGAAGCTTTCTTT. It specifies CASSRTEAFF.

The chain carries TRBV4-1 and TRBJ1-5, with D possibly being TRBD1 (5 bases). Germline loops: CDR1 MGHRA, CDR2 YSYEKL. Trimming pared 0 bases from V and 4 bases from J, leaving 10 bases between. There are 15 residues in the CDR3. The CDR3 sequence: CASSQDGWGNQPQHF. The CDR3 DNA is TGCGCCAGCAGCCAAGATGGGTGGGGGAATCAGCCCCAGCATTTT.

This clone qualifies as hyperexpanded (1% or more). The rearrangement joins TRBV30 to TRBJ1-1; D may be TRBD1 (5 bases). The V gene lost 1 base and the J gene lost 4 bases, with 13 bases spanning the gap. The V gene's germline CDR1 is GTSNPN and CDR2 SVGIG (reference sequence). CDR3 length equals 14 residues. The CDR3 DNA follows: TGTGCCTGGAGTGGCGCAGGGAGGAGCACTGAAGCTTTCTTT. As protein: CAWSGAGRSTEAFF. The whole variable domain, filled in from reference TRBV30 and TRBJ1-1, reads SQTIHQWPATLVQPVGSPLSLECTVEGTSNPNLYWYRQAAGRGLQLLFYSVGIGQISSEVPQNLSASRPQDRQFILSSKKLLLSDSGFYLCAWSGAGRSTEAFFGQGTRLTVV.

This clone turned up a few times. CDR3 nucleotides: TGTGCCAGTAGTATTGGACGCGACTATGGCTACACCTTC. It is translated as CASSIGRDYGYTF. The rearrangement uses TRBV19 and TRBJ1-2; D is ambiguous. Germline CDR1 reads LNHDA; CDR2 reads SQIVND (reference sequence). The CDR3 loop spans 13 amino acids. Trimming took 3 bases from V and 3 from J, leaving 8 bases between them.

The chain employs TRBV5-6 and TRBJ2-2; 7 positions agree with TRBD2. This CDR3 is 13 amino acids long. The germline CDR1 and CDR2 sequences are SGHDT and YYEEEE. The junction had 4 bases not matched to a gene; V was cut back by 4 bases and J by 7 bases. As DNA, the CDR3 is TGTGCCAGCAGCGCCGGGAGGTACGGGGAGCTGTTTTTT. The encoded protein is CASSAGRYGELFF.

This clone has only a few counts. The CDR3 here is CASSLSGGDNTEAFF. The DNA of the CDR3 is TGTGCCAGCAGCTTATCGGGCGGGGACAACACTGAAGCTTTCTTT. The chain joins TRBV7-9 to TRBJ1-1; D possibly corresponds to TRBD1 (5 bases). V gave up 2 bases and J gave up 2 bases, with 12 bases separating them. This CDR3 spans 15 amino acids. Germline values: CDR1 SEHNR, CDR2 FQNEAQ (reference sequence).

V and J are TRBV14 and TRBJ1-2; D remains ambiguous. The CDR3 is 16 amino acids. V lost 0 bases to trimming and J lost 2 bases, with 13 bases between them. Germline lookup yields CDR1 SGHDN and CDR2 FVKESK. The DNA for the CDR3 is TGTGCCAGCAGCCAAGATTTCGGCAACCTCAACTATGGCTACACCTTC. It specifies CASSQDFGNLNYGYTF.

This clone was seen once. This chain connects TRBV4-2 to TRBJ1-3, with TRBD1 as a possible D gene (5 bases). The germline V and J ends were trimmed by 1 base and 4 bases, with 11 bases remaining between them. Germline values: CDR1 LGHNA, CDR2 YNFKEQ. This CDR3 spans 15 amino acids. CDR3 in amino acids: CASSQGLRAGNTIYF. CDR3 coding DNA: TGTGCCAGCAGCCAAGGGCTCAGGGCAGGAAACACCATATATTTT.

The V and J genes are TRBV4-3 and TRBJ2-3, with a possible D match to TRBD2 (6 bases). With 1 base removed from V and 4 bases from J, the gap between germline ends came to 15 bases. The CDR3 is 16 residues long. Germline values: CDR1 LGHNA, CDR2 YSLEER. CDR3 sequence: CASSQGGGIRADTQYF. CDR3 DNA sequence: TGCGCCAGCAGCCAAGGCGGAGGGATTAGGGCAGATACGCAGTATTTT.

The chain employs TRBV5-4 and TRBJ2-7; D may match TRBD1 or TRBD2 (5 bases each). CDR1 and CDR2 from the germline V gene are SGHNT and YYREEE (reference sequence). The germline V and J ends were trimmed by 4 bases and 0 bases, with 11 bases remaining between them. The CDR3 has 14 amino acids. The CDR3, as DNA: TGTGCCAGCAGCCCCGGGACCCACTCCTACGAGCAGTACTTC. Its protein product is CASSPGTHSYEQYF.

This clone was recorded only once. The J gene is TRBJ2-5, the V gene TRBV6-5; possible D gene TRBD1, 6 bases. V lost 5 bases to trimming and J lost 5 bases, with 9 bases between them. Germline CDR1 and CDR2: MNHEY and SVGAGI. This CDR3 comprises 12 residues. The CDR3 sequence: CASSTRGETQYF. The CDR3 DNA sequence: TGTGCCAGCAGTACTAGGGGGGAGACCCAGTACTTC.